The 23 T cell receptor beta chains below come from one sample, sequenced in a study of radiotherapy plus CTLA-4 blockade in lung cancer. TCRdb's table, derived via immunoSEQ multiplex PCR, lists solely in-frame clones and lacks some. The repertoire consists of roughly 88,000 clones, with roughly 80% occurring once and the leading ten covering around 0.8%. This specimen consisted of peripheral blood, obtained from a patient treated with radiotherapy plus ipilimumab. All receptors come from a human donor with non-small cell lung cancer who had stable disease on radiotherapy plus ipilimumab.

The J gene is TRBJ1-3, the V gene TRBV6-1, with D unclear. The length of the CDR3 is 16 residues. CDR1 and CDR2 from the germline V gene are MNHNS and SASEGT. V dropped 0 bases and J dropped 4 bases, with 13 bases sitting between them. The CDR3 DNA is TGTGCCAGCAGTGAAGCGTCCACCCAGGCCGGAAACACCATATATTTT. This gives the protein CASSEASTQAGNTIYF.

The chain is built from TRBV28 and TRBJ2-5; D may be TRBD1 or TRBD2 (5 bases each). V lost 0 bases to trimming and J lost 0 bases, with 8 bases between them. The CDR3 contains 15 residues. Germline V gene sequence: CDR1 MDHEN, CDR2 SYDVKM. Here the CDR3 DNA reads TGTGCCAGCAGTTTATGGAGGGGATACCAAGAGACCCAGTACTTC. This gives the protein CASSLWRGYQETQYF.

The chain links TRBV10-3 to TRBJ2-3; D not certain. This CDR3 spans 12 amino acids. Germline lookup yields CDR1 ENHRY and CDR2 SYGVKD. Trimming pared 2 bases from V and 6 bases from J, leaving 6 bases between. The CDR3 DNA follows: TGTGCCATCAGTGAGACTGGGGATACGCAGTATTTT. It translates to CAISETGDTQYF.

The chain uses TRBV5-1 and TRBJ1-5; D is undetermined. From germline, CDR1 is SGHRS and CDR2 YFSETQ. The CDR3 extends over 13 amino acids. Trimming took off 7 bases at V and 0 bases at J, with 8 bases between the two ends. CDR3 residues: CASGMDSNQPQHF. The CDR3 bases are TGCGCCAGCGGCATGGATAGCAATCAGCCCCAGCATTTT.

The chain uses TRBV6-5 and TRBJ1-5, with 9 positions matching TRBD1. With V trimmed by 5 bases and J by 6 bases, 8 bases remained unmatched. Germline CDR1 and CDR2: MNHEY and SVGAGI. This CDR3 is 15 amino acids long. Here the CDR3 DNA reads TGTGCCAGCAGTCCTCGACGGACAGGGGTTCAGCCCCAGCATTTT. Translation: CASSPRRTGVQPQHF.

The genes are TRBV7-9 and TRBJ1-5; D ambiguous. V shed 5 bases and J shed 11 bases, with 10 bases lying between them. CDR3 size: 11 residues. Per germline, CDR1 SEHNR and CDR2 FQNEAQ (reference sequence). CDR3 amino acids: CASSQTGTQHF. DNA for the CDR3: TGTGCCAGCAGCCAAACCGGGACCCAGCATTTT. Complete variable domain (other parts from reference TRBV7-9 and TRBJ1-5): DTGVSQNPRHKITKRGQNVTFRCDPISEHNRLYWYRQTLGQGPEFLTYFQNEAQLEKSRLLSDRFSAERPKGSFSTLEIQRTEQGDSAMYLCASSQTGTQHFGDGTRLSIL.

This clone was observed a handful of times. The V and J genes are TRBV19 and TRBJ1-2; D is uncertain. The CDR3 runs 15 residues. V lost 3 bases to trimming and J lost 3 bases, with 14 bases between them. CDR1 is LNHDA, CDR2 SQIVND, per germline (reference sequence). This chain's CDR3 is CASSIEGGAHYGYTF. The CDR3 DNA sequence: TGTGCCAGTAGTATTGAGGGCGGAGCCCACTATGGCTACACCTTC.

The chain joins TRBV19 to TRBJ1-1; a possible D gene is TRBD1 (5 bases). Germline CDR1 and CDR2: LNHDA and SQIVND (reference sequence). The CDR3 consists of 14 residues. V gave up 10 bases and J gave up 1 base, with 16 bases separating them. CDR3 bases: TGTGCCACCCAAGAGGGGCCGGGGAACACTGAAGCTTTCTTT. Its translation: CATQEGPGNTEAFF. Full variable domain (missing parts from reference TRBV19 and TRBJ1-1): DGGITQSPKYLFRKEGQNVTLSCEQNLNHDAMYWYRQDPGQGLRLIYYSQIVNDFQKGDIAEGYSVSREKKESFPLTVTSAQKNPTAFYLCATQEGPGNTEAFFGQGTRLTVV.

V gene TRBV7-2 combines with J gene TRBJ2-7; D is ambiguous. The V end was cut by 6 bases, the J end by 0 bases, with 15 bases between. The CDR3 loop spans 15 amino acids. Germline loops: CDR1 SGHTA, CDR2 FQGNSA. The DNA for the CDR3 is TGTGCCAGCAGTACCTTCGATCGCAGCTCCTACGAGCAGTACTTC. This gives the protein CASSTFDRSSYEQYF.

The chain carries TRBV11-3 and TRBJ2-7; possible D gene TRBD1, 7 bases. The V gene lost 3 bases and the J gene lost 3 bases, with 12 bases spanning the gap. The CDR3 sequence is 14 residues long. CDR1 SGHNT and CDR2 YENEEA come from the germline V gene. The CDR3 bases are TGTGCCAGCAGCTTCAGGGGGACTCTCTACGAGCAGTACTTC. It encodes CASSFRGTLYEQYF.

The genes are TRBV6-6 and TRBJ1-4; 7 nucleotides match TRBD1. CDR3 size: 15 residues. With 2 bases clipped from V and 2 bases from J, the junction kept 2 bases outside the gene matches. Germline-derived CDR1 and CDR2 are MNHNY and SVGAGI (reference sequence). In DNA form, the CDR3 reads TGTGCCAGCAGTTACACAGGGGACACTAATGAAAAACTGTTTTTT. This gives the protein CASSYTGDTNEKLFF.

The CDR3 DNA sequence: TGCGCCAGCTTAGGAGATGGCGGGGAGCTGTTTTTT. Its translation is CASLGDGGELFF. The V gene is TRBV10-1, the J gene TRBJ2-2, with no clear D. The length of the CDR3 is 12 residues. Germline V gene data show CDR1 as WNHNN and CDR2 as SYGVQD (reference sequence). With 8 bases removed from V and 7 bases from J, the gap between germline ends came to 11 bases.

The rearrangement uses TRBV2 and TRBJ1-6, with D perhaps TRBD1 (6 bases). The germline V gene encodes CDR1 SNHLY and CDR2 FYNNEI. The ends were cut back, 8 bases at V and 7 bases at J, with 12 bases in the middle. The CDR3 consists of 13 residues. The CDR3 nucleotides are TGTGCCAGCCTTAGGGGGGCAAATTCACCCCTCCACTTT. It codes for CASLRGANSPLHF.

The chain employs TRBV29-1 and TRBJ2-1; 8 bases map to TRBD1. Unmatched junction bases numbered 6, after V lost 7 bases and J lost 1 base. The CDR3 contains 14 residues. Germline V lookup: CDR1 SQVTM, CDR2 ANQGSEA. In nucleotides, the CDR3 is TGCAGCGGAAGACAGGGGCCGTCCTACAATGAGCAGTTCTTC. Its protein is CSGRQGPSYNEQFF.

This chain connects TRBV19 to TRBJ2-1, with 8 nucleotides matching TRBD2. Germline V gene data show CDR1 as LNHDA and CDR2 as SQIVND (reference sequence). The CDR3 contains 16 residues. V lost 7 bases, J lost 3 bases, and 11 bases stayed unmatched. The CDR3 DNA sequence: TGTGCCAGTACCCCCCGGCGAGCGGGGGACTACAATGAGCAGTTCTTC. It translates to CASTPRRAGDYNEQFF.

This CDR3 is CASSLGGGPGNTIYF. Written as DNA, the CDR3 is TGTGCCAGCAGCTTGGGAGGGGGGCCTGGAAACACCATATATTTT. The J gene is TRBJ1-3, the V gene TRBV5-6, with D perhaps matching TRBD1 (6 bases). The CDR3 loop spans 15 amino acids. The V end lost 0 bases, the J end lost 2 bases, and 9 bases lay between the germline ends. CDR1 and CDR2 (germline): SGHDT, YYEEEE.

The CDR3 is CASSPRTGPSEKLFF. The CDR3 region has the DNA TGTGCCAGCTCACCACGGACAGGGCCGAGTGAAAAACTGTTTTTT. V gene TRBV18 combines with J gene TRBJ1-4; TRBD1 matches at 8 bases. CDR1 KGHSH and CDR2 LQKENI come from the germline V gene. V shed 1 base, J shed 7 bases, and the junction held 5 bases outside the gene matches. The CDR3 length is 15 residues.

This chain connects TRBV30 to TRBJ1-6; D is unclear. Germline V lookup: CDR1 GTSNPN, CDR2 SVGIG (reference sequence). V lost 4 bases and J 6 bases, leaving 13 bases between the germline ends. This CDR3 spans 14 amino acids. The chain's CDR3 is CAWKVDHLNSPLHF. Written as DNA, the CDR3 is TGTGCCTGGAAAGTAGACCACCTTAATTCACCCCTCCACTTT.

The chain uses TRBV18 and TRBJ1-1, with no clear D. The germline V gene encodes CDR1 KGHSH and CDR2 LQKENI. V was trimmed by 1 base and J by 1 base, leaving 4 bases between them. This CDR3 comprises 13 residues. The CDR3 nucleotides are TGTGCCAGCTCACCACTTGAGAACACTGAAGCTTTCTTT. It encodes CASSPLENTEAFF.

This clone is a singleton in its sample. The V and J genes are TRBV28 and TRBJ2-5; 9 bases are a match to TRBD2. The end of the DNA aligns better with TRBJ2-7, so the J call may be wrong. CDR1 and CDR2 (germline): MDHEN, SYDVKM. The CDR3 loop spans 15 amino acids. CDR3: CASNPGLAYPYEQYF. In nucleotides, the CDR3 is TGTGCCAGCAATCCGGGACTAGCATATCCCTACGAGCAGTACTTC.

The rearrangement uses TRBV28 and TRBJ2-7; D perhaps matches TRBD2 (6 bases). The CDR3 extends over 17 amino acids. From germline, CDR1 is MDHEN and CDR2 SYDVKM. The V end lost 7 bases, the J end lost 0 bases, and 22 bases lay between the germline ends. The CDR3 loop reads CASIPSGLAYPSYEQYF. The CDR3 bases are TGTGCCAGCATCCCCTCGGGGCTAGCGTATCCCTCCTACGAGCAGTACTTC. The complete variable domain, with remaining parts taken from reference TRBV28 and TRBJ2-7, reads DVKVTQSSRYLVKRTGEKVFLECVQDMDHENMFWYRQDPGLGLRLIYFSYDVKMKEKGDIPEGYSVSREKKERFSLILESASTNQTSMYLCASIPSGLAYPSYEQYFGPGTRLTVT.

The genes are TRBV28 and TRBJ1-2; D gene unclear. Germline CDR1 MDHEN, CDR2 SYDVKM. The CDR3 extends over 14 amino acids. V was shortened by 7 bases and J by 0 bases, with 12 bases between the two germline ends. CDR3 loop: CASTPQRANYGYTF. As DNA, the CDR3 is TGTGCCAGCACCCCACAGAGAGCTAACTATGGCTACACCTTC.

The chain couples TRBV11-3 to TRBJ2-1; 7 positions match TRBD2. From germline, CDR1 is SGHNT and CDR2 YENEEA. V lost 2 bases, J lost 5 bases, and 6 bases stayed unmatched. The CDR3 is 15 residues long. CDR3 sequence (DNA): TGTGCCAGCAGCTTATTAGGCGGGGGAGACAATGAGCAGTTCTTC. Translating gives CASSLLGGGDNEQFF.